This entry describes one T cell receptor (beta chain). The assay was immunoSEQ multiplex PCR, and TCRdb's table has in-frame clones only and misses some. The sample lists about 110,000 clones; around 90% were seen once. This sample is drawn from a study of cytomegalovirus exposure and HLA in healthy donors. This CDR3 contains 17 residues. The source is a woman between 18 and 29 years old in good health and CMV-seropositive. This chain uses TRBV21-1 with TRBJ1-2; the D segment call TRBD1 is taken from the table without a DNA check. TRBV21-1 is classified as a pseudogene. Material: PBMCs. DNA for the CDR3: TGTGCCAGCAGCAGGAGTCTACGGGACAGGGGCTACTATGGCTACACCTTC. As protein: CASSRSLRDRGYYGYTF.